A single T cell receptor beta chain is shown here with its context. The antigen is unknown. Germline lookup yields CDR1 SGDLS and CDR2 YYNGEE. The CDR3 covers 14 residues. V shed 2 bases and J shed 5 bases, with 13 bases lying between them. This specimen belongs to a study of shared clonotypes between healthy human individuals. Whole-study findings and limits: Rarefaction analysis demonstrated incomplete sorted-subset sequencing notwithstanding large depth.

Profiling relied on immunoSEQ multiplex PCR, and the TCRdb table lists in-frame clones only, not all of them. The table has over a million clones, around 97% seen once. The V call is TRBV9, the J call TRBJ1-2, with unresolved D. The sequence was collected from a man aged 25-45 years in good health. What was sequenced was naive CD4+ T cells sorted from blood. Subset defined: CD45RA+ positively selected. This CDR3 reads CASSVRQNDYGYTF. CDR3 nucleotide sequence: TGTGCCAGCAGCGTCCGGCAGAATGATTATGGCTACACCTTC.